The 17 T cell receptor beta chains presented below share a single source sample, sequenced in a study of T cell changes during pregnancy in multiple sclerosis. This table comes from immunoSEQ multiplex PCR, and its TCRdb copy is limited to in-frame clones, with some not included. The sample yields about 64,000 clones, 90% to 97% seen once. The material sequenced was CD8+ T cells from peripheral blood mononuclear cells, taken after pregnancy. All receptors come from a female donor with multiple sclerosis, enrolled in a pregnancy study.

The gene calls are TRBV28 and TRBJ2-7; TRBD1 matches at 8 bases. The junction had 3 bases not matched to a gene; V was cut back by 3 bases and J by 2 bases. This CDR3 comprises 14 residues. CDR1 is MDHEN, CDR2 SYDVKM, per germline. The CDR3 DNA sequence: TGTGCCAGCAGTTTCAGGGGGCGCCCCTACGAGCAGTACTTC. Encoded protein: CASSFRGRPYEQYF.

This chain joins TRBV19 and TRBJ2-7; unclear D gene. This CDR3 region has 14 residues. The V gene lost 5 bases and the J gene lost 0 bases, with 11 bases spanning the gap. Germline V gene data show CDR1 as LNHDA and CDR2 as SQIVND (reference sequence). Here the CDR3 reads CASSFNVDSYEQYF. CDR3 bases: TGTGCCAGTAGTTTCAATGTAGACTCCTACGAGCAGTACTTC.

The V gene is TRBV28, the J gene TRBJ2-5; 9 bases line up with TRBD2. The length of the CDR3 is 15 residues. Germline lookup yields CDR1 MDHEN and CDR2 SYDVKM. Unmatched junction bases numbered 11, after V lost 7 bases and J lost 5 bases. DNA for the CDR3: TGTGCCAGCACCCTGGGCCTAGCGGGAAGGGAGACCCAGTACTTC. This codes for CASTLGLAGRETQYF.

V usage is TRBV28 and J usage is TRBJ2-3, with 9 nucleotides matching TRBD2. This CDR3 has 16 residues. The germline gives CDR1 MDHEN, CDR2 SYDVKM. Germline trimming cut 4 bases from V and 7 bases from J; bases unmatched to any gene: 12. CDR3 in DNA: TGTGCCAGCAGTTCCCTATTCTCTAGCGGGGCTTATACGCAGTATTTT. Amino acids: CASSSLFSSGAYTQYF.

The chain carries TRBV13 and TRBJ2-7, with unresolved D. The length of the CDR3 is 14 residues. The germline V gene has CDR1 PRHDT and CDR2 FYEKMQ (reference sequence). The V gene lost 3 bases and the J gene lost 2 bases, with 11 bases spanning the gap. CDR3 amino acids: CASSLSVTTYEQYF. For the CDR3, the DNA is TGTGCCAGCAGCTTGTCAGTCACGACCTACGAGCAGTACTTC.

V and J are TRBV27 and TRBJ2-7, with TRBD1 matching over 8 bases. Unmatched junction bases numbered 6, after V lost 6 bases and J lost 2 bases. CDR1 MNHEY and CDR2 SMNVEV come from the germline V gene (reference sequence). The CDR3 length is 14 residues. This chain's CDR3 is CASRTGGTTYEQYF. CDR3 coding DNA: TGTGCCAGCAGAACAGGGGGAACCACCTACGAGCAGTACTTC.

The chain carries TRBV30 and TRBJ1-2; no firm D call. CDR1 and CDR2 from the germline V gene are GTSNPN and SVGIG (reference sequence). Trimming cost V 0 bases and J 2 bases, with 13 bases left between them. The CDR3 spans 15 residues. The CDR3 region is CAWSVRGLSNYGYTF. The CDR3 DNA sequence: TGTGCCTGGAGTGTACGGGGTTTATCCAACTATGGCTACACCTTC. The full variable domain, completed using reference TRBV30 and TRBJ1-2, is SQTIHQWPATLVQPVGSPLSLECTVEGTSNPNLYWYRQAAGRGLQLLFYSVGIGQISSEVPQNLSASRPQDRQFILSSKKLLLSDSGFYLCAWSVRGLSNYGYTFGSGTRLTVV.

The V gene is TRBV2, the J gene TRBJ2-7, with a tentative D call TRBD1 (5 bases). There are 15 residues in the CDR3. Looked up from germline, CDR1 is SNHLY and CDR2 is FYNNEI. V was trimmed by 3 bases and J by 5 bases, leaving 17 bases between them. The CDR3 DNA follows: TGTGCCAGCAGTGACCGACCGAGCCTAGGGGACGAGCAGTACTTC. Translating it yields CASSDRPSLGDEQYF.

The genes are TRBV5-5 and TRBJ1-5; TRBD1 might be the D (5 bases). Deletions cut 0 bases from V and 0 bases from J, with 10 bases between. The CDR3 spans 16 residues. Germline CDR1 and CDR2: SGHKS and YYEKEE (reference sequence). CDR3 in DNA: TGTGCCAGCAGCTTGGGGGTTGGGGCTAGCAATCAGCCCCAGCATTTT. Translation gives CASSLGVGASNQPQHF. The complete variable domain, with remaining parts taken from reference TRBV5-5 and TRBJ1-5, reads DAGVTQSPTHLIKTRGQQVTLRCSPISGHKSVSWYQQVLGQGPQFIFQYYEKEERGRGNFPDRFSARQFPNYSSELNVNALLLGDSALYLCASSLGVGASNQPQHFGDGTRLSIL.

The genes are TRBV4-1 and TRBJ2-7; 8 nucleotides line up with TRBD1. The trim removed 0 bases at V and 3 bases at J, leaving 13 bases unmatched. Germline values: CDR1 MGHRA, CDR2 YSYEKL. This CDR3 is built from 18 residues. CDR3 nucleotide sequence: TGCGCCAGCAGCCAAGATTGGGGCAGGGGGCCTCAGCACTACGAGCAGTACTTC. It codes for CASSQDWGRGPQHYEQYF.

In its sample, this clone was seen once. The V and J genes are TRBV11-2 and TRBJ2-3; no firm D call. This CDR3 region has 11 residues. Per germline, CDR1 SGHAT and CDR2 FQNNGV. The V end lost 6 bases, the J end lost 4 bases, and 5 bases lay between the germline ends. The CDR3: CASSEADTQYF. The CDR3 DNA reads as TGTGCCAGCAGTGAGGCAGATACGCAGTATTTT.

The rearrangement links TRBV2 to TRBJ2-5; TRBD1 aligns across 7 bases. Germline CDR1 and CDR2: SNHLY and FYNNEI. This CDR3 contains 16 residues. V shed 3 bases, J shed 2 bases, and the junction held 9 bases outside the gene matches. CDR3 nucleotide sequence: TGTGCCAGCAGTGAGGGACCTGGGACAGAACAAGAGACCCAGTACTTC. Its translation is CASSEGPGTEQETQYF.

The chain uses TRBV6-5 and TRBJ2-3, with 7 bases lining up with TRBD2. Per the germline V gene, CDR1 is MNHEY and CDR2 is SVGAGI. This CDR3 comprises 15 residues. Trimming removed 0 bases from V and 1 base from J; junction bases left unmatched: 1. CDR3: CASSYSTSGTDTQYF. CDR3 bases: TGTGCCAGCAGTTACTCTACTAGCGGCACAGATACGCAGTATTTT.

The chain is built from TRBV5-8 and TRBJ1-5; 7 nucleotides line up with TRBD1. Unmatched junction bases numbered 11, after V lost 4 bases and J lost 4 bases. There are 16 residues in the CDR3. From germline, CDR1 is SGHTS and CDR2 YDEGEE. CDR3 in amino acids: CASSPDRELVNQPQHF. The CDR3 DNA follows: TGTGCCAGCAGCCCTGACAGGGAGCTGGTAAATCAGCCCCAGCATTTT.

The rearrangement links TRBV19 to TRBJ1-2; no firm D call. The CDR3 runs to 12 residues. V was shortened by 5 bases and J by 5 bases, with 9 bases between the two germline ends. The germline V gene encodes CDR1 LNHDA and CDR2 SQIVND (reference sequence). This CDR3 reads CASSSSVYGYTF. The CDR3 DNA reads as TGTGCCAGTAGTTCTAGCGTTTATGGCTACACCTTC. Using reference TRBV19 and TRBJ1-2 for the parts outside the CDR3, the full variable domain is DGGITQSPKYLFRKEGQNVTLSCEQNLNHDAMYWYRQDPGQGLRLIYYSQIVNDFQKGDIAEGYSVSREKKESFPLTVTSAQKNPTAFYLCASSSSVYGYTFGSGTRLTVV.

J is TRBJ1-1 and V is TRBV6-4; D is possibly TRBD1 (5 bases). V lost 3 bases and J lost 4, with 12 bases in between. Germline V CDR1 and CDR2: MRHNA, SNTAGT. CDR3 length: 14 residues. CDR3 sequence: CASSETQGGTEAFF. The CDR3 nucleotides are TGTGCCAGCAGTGAGACCCAGGGAGGCACTGAAGCTTTCTTT.

The chain uses TRBV5-1 and TRBJ2-5; the match to TRBD1 covers 9 bases. The last part of the DNA fits TRBJ2-7 better; the J call may be wrong. CDR1 and CDR2 (germline): SGHRS, YFSETQ. The CDR3 is made up of 14 amino acids. The CDR3 protein is CASSSRDRVDEQYF. CDR3 in DNA: TGCGCCAGCAGCTCCCGGGACAGGGTGGACGAGCAGTACTTC.